The present T cell receptor beta chain was sequenced within a study of siplizumab effects on memory and regulatory T cells. Details on this clone: Antigen unknown.

General study findings and limits: Siplizumab brought about a significant reduction in alloreactive sequences traceable to unstimulated CD4+ memory cells. Confirmatory evidence of suppressive function in proliferating siplizumab-culture Tregs was not obtained. Naive T cells were seemingly more diverse than memory cells, and major contributions to the alloresponse seemed to be made by them.

The assay covered 85,000 to 100,000 TCR templates per sample. Assay: immunoSEQ multiplex PCR; the TCRdb copy retains only in-frame clones and omits some. Among 100,000 or so clones, 85% to 95% were seen once, and the ten largest hold around 0.16%. V was pared by 3 bases and J by 3 bases, with 10 bases between. From germline, CDR1 is SGHDN and CDR2 FVKESK. The CDR3 contains 14 residues. The sequence came from a human donor in good health. Sample: non-Treg CD4+ T cells sorted from blood. The rearrangement joins TRBV14 to TRBJ2-3; tentatively, D is TRBD1 (5 bases). The CDR3: CASSQGRATDTQYF. CDR3 bases: TGTGCCAGCAGCCAGGGCAGGGCAACAGATACGCAGTATTTT. Together with reference TRBV14 and TRBJ2-3, the CDR3 gives the full variable domain: EAGVTQFPSHSVIEKGQTVTLRCDPISGHDNLYWYRRVMGKEIKFLLHFVKESKQDESGMPNNRFLAERTGGTYSTLKVQPAELEDSGVYFCASSQGRATDTQYFGPGTRLTVL.